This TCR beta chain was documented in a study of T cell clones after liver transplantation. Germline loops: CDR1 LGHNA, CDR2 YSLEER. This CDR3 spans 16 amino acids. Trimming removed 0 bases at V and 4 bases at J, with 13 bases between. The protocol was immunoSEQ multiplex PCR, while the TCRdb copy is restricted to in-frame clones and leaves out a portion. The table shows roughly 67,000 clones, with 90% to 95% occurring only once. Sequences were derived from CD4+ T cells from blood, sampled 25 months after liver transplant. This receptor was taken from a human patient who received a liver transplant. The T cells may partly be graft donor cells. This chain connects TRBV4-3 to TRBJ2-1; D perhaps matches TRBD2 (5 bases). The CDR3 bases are TGCGCCAGCAGCCAAGAGGGAGCGGAGCCTTACAATGAGCAGTTCTTC. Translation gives CASSQEGAEPYNEQFF.